Listed below are T cell receptor beta chains from one sample, sequenced in a study of T cell responses to AZD1222 COVID-19 vaccine. Assay: immunoSEQ multiplex PCR; the TCRdb copy retains only in-frame clones and omits some. The sample lists about 100,000 clones, 80% to 90% occurring once. Specimen: peripheral blood, collected on day 0 of MenACWY control vaccination. Receptors originate from an adult in good health. Both conserved end residues are part of each CDR3. A D gene is named only where the DNA matches it firmly. The size of a clone is reported for some rows only, either as once, few or many, or as a class for expanded clones.

J | V | size | D | CDR3 | DNA
TRBJ2-7 | TRBV3-1/TRBV3-2 | NA | NA | CASSQDHRDGGQGYEQYF | TGTGCCAGCAGCCAAGATCACAGGGACGGAGGGCAGGGCTACGAGCAGTACTTC
TRBJ1-2 | TRBV7-2 | few | NA | CASSSPLLGGYTF | TGTGCCAGCAGCTCCCCTCTCCTGGGAGGCTACACCTTC
TRBJ2-1 | TRBV7-9 | few | NA | CASSVTPNEQFF | TGTGCCAGCAGCGTGACTCCGAATGAGCAGTTCTTC
TRBJ1-1 | TRBV18 | NA | TRBD1 | CASSPPGTAATEAFF | TGTGCCAGCTCACCACCCGGGACAGCGGCCACTGAAGCTTTCTTT
TRBJ2-6 | TRBV28 | once | NA | CASSLLGANVLTF | TGTGCCAGCAGTTTACTTGGGGCCAACGTCCTGACTTTC
TRBJ2-6 | TRBV6-5 | NA | NA | CASSYGVRSGANVLTF | TGTGCCAGCAGTTACGGGGTGCGCTCTGGGGCCAACGTCCTGACTTTC
TRBJ2-3 | TRBV5-1 | NA | TRBD2 | CASSSSVTRGRAGDTQYF | TGCGCCAGCAGCTCATCCGTGACTCGCGGGAGGGCCGGAGATACGCAGTATTTT
TRBJ1-1 | TRBV10-3 | NA | TRBD1 | CAISESQGDTEAFF | TGTGCCATCAGTGAGTCGCAGGGGGACACTGAAGCTTTCTTT
TRBJ2-1 | TRBV28 | NA | NA | CASGSGAETYNEQFF | TGTGCCAGCGGATCCGGGGCAGAAACCTACAATGAGCAGTTCTTC
TRBJ1-6 | TRBV5-4 | NA | TRBD1 | CASSSGDRYNSPLHF | TGTGCCAGCAGCTCGGGGGACAGGTATAATTCACCCCTCCACTTT
TRBJ1-6 | TRBV9 | NA | NA | CASSVAGGNNSPLHF | TGTGCCAGCAGCGTAGCTGGGGGTAATAATTCACCCCTCCACTTT
TRBJ2-7 | TRBV19 | NA | NA | CASSSGRFPYEQYF | TGTGCCAGTAGCTCCGGGCGGTTTCCCTACGAGCAGTACTTC
TRBJ1-1 | TRBV9 | NA | TRBD1 | CASSVDRGRGPGTEAFF | TGTGCCAGCAGCGTAGACAGGGGAAGGGGGCCCGGCACTGAAGCTTTCTTT
TRBJ1-1 | TRBV6-5 | NA | NA | CASSLVPTEAFF | TGTGCCAGCAGTCTGGTCCCCACTGAAGCTTTCTTT